These 26 T cell receptor beta chains share one sample of origin, sequenced in a study of identical twins. TCRdb passed the 5' RACE reads through MiXCR, listing each CDR3 protein once. The sample consists of about 920,000 distinct CDR3 sequences, about 12% of them appearing once. The data also belong to a second study, concerning yellow fever vaccine responses in identical twins.

Sequenced input: PBMCs. These receptors came from a woman younger than 35 in good health.

This clonotype showed up many times. The chain joins TRBV11-1 to TRBJ2-1; TRBD1 is a possible D gene (5 bases). With 7 bases removed from V and 0 bases from J, the gap between germline ends came to 22 bases. The germline CDR1 and CDR2 sequences are SGHAT and FQDESV (reference sequence). The CDR3 spans 18 residues. CDR3 coding DNA: TGTGCCAGCAAACCGAAGGCCGACAGATATACCTCCTACAATGAGCAGTTCTTC. It codes for CASKPKADRYTSYNEQFF. Variable domain in full (rest from reference TRBV11-1 and TRBJ2-1): EAEVAQSPRYKITEKSQAVAFWCDPISGHATLYWYRQILGQGPELLVQFQDESVVDDSQLPKDRFSAERLKGVDSTLKIQPAELGDSAMYLCASKPKADRYTSYNEQFFGPGTRLTVL.

This clonotype was found many times. V is TRBV6-2 or TRBV6-3 and J is TRBJ2-5, with D tentatively TRBD2 (6 bases). The V gene's germline CDR1 is MNHEY and CDR2 SVGEGT. The V and J ends lost 7 bases and 1 base respectively, with 16 bases between them. This CDR3 spans 15 amino acids. CDR3 region: CASTLVRGSQETQYF. CDR3 DNA sequence: TGTGCCAGCACGTTAGTCCGGGGGTCCCAAGAGACCCAGTACTTC.

This chain uses TRBV3-1 with TRBJ1-1; possibly TRBD1 for D (5 bases). Germline V lookup: CDR1 LGHDT, CDR2 YNNKEL (reference sequence). The CDR3 totals 16 residues. The germline V and J ends were trimmed by 0 bases and 3 bases, with 14 bases remaining between them. The CDR3 loop reads CASSQENRREDTEAFF. The CDR3 DNA reads as TGTGCCAGCAGCCAAGAGAACCGCAGGGAAGACACTGAAGCTTTCTTT.

This clonotype was found a few times. The rearrangement uses TRBV12-5 and TRBJ2-1; D might be TRBD1 (5 bases). This CDR3 contains 11 residues. The ends were cut back, 3 bases at V and 9 bases at J, with 6 bases in the middle. Germline assignment: CDR1 LGHNT and CDR2 FRNRAP. Here the CDR3 reads CASGFQGEQFF. The CDR3 bases are TGTGCTAGTGGTTTCCAGGGTGAGCAGTTCTTC.

For the CDR3, the DNA is TGCGCGACACAGCTTCTCGGATCGAACACCGGGGAGCTGTTTTTT. Amino acids: CATQLLGSNTGELFF. The chain carries TRBV5-1 and TRBJ2-2; D call uncertain. Germline values: CDR1 SGHRS, CDR2 YFSETQ. CDR3 length equals 15 residues.

The CDR3 coding sequence is TGTGCCAGCAGAACCCGCGAGCGGGAGGGCCCCTCGCAGTTCTTC. It codes for CASRTREREGPSQFF. The gene calls are TRBV12-3 or TRBV12-4 and TRBJ2-1; 10 positions match TRBD2. CDR3 length: 15 residues. V trimming: 6 bases; J trimming: 12 bases; junction bases outside the gene matches: 14.

This rearrangement joins TRBV5-1 to TRBJ1-4; 8 bases are a match to TRBD1. Germline lookup yields CDR1 SGHRS and CDR2 YFSETQ. The CDR3 extends over 14 amino acids. V was pared by 3 bases and J by 4 bases, with 2 bases of the junction left unmatched. The chain's CDR3 is CASSSGGINEKLFF. The CDR3 DNA follows: TGCGCCAGCAGCTCAGGGGGCATTAATGAAAAACTGTTTTTT.

The sample holds a few counts of this clonotype. J is TRBJ1-1 and V is TRBV2; D might be TRBD1 (5 bases). Germline V gene sequence: CDR1 SNHLY, CDR2 FYNNEI. This CDR3 has 15 residues. V lost 6 bases and J 3 bases, leaving 17 bases between the germline ends. The CDR3, as DNA: TGTGCCAGCAGCATCTACCCCGGGGGAGACACTGAAGCTTTCTTT. Its protein product is CASSIYPGGDTEAFF.

In this sample, this clonotype turned up a few times. The rearrangement links TRBV5-1 to TRBJ2-7, with D maybe TRBD2 (6 bases). The length of the CDR3 is 15 residues. V lost 0 bases and J 3 bases, leaving 13 bases between the germline ends. Germline assignment: CDR1 SGHRS and CDR2 YFSETQ. This CDR3 reads CASSLGPGTLYEQYF. CDR3 sequence (DNA): TGCGCCAGCAGCTTGGGGCCTGGGACTCTCTACGAGCAGTACTTC.

This clonotype was seen only a few times. This sequence joins TRBV6-5 and TRBJ2-7; 9 bases fit TRBD2. CDR3 length: 17 amino acids. Germline V CDR1 and CDR2: MNHEY, SVGAGI. The J segment lost 0 bases and the V segment lost 0 bases, leaving 6 bases of the junction unmatched. CDR3 DNA: TGTGCCAGCAGTTACTCGATTGCGGGAGGGAGCTCCTACGAGCAGTACTTC. It translates to CASSYSIAGGSSYEQYF.

This chain connects TRBV5-1 to TRBJ2-7; 12 nucleotides align to TRBD1. V lost 4 bases to trimming and J lost 6 bases; unmatched junction nucleotides: 2. The CDR3 is made up of 13 amino acids. Germline lookup yields CDR1 SGHRS and CDR2 YFSETQ. DNA of the CDR3: TGCGCCAGCAGCCCGGGACAGGGGGCCGAGCAGTACTTC. It translates to CASSPGQGAEQYF. The whole variable domain, filled in from reference TRBV5-1 and TRBJ2-7, reads KAGVTQTPRYLIKTRGQQVTLSCSPISGHRSVSWYQQTPGQGLQFLFEYFSETQRNKGNFPGRFSGRQFSNSRSEMNVSTLELGDSALYLCASSPGQGAEQYFGPGTRLTVT.

This clonotype was seen only a few times. The chain couples TRBV10-3 to TRBJ2-7, with 10 bases aligning to TRBD2. Trimming at V came to 5 bases and at J to 5 bases, leaving 6 bases not matched to a gene. The CDR3 is 14 residues long. Germline V lookup: CDR1 ENHRY, CDR2 SYGVKD. As DNA, the CDR3 is TGTGCCATCAGTCACAGCGGGAGGGCCGACGAGCAGTACTTC. This encodes CAISHSGRADEQYF.

This clonotype was detected a few times. The rearrangement links TRBV12-3 or TRBV12-4 to TRBJ1-2, with 11 bases matching TRBD1. This CDR3 is 15 amino acids long. V trimming: 6 bases; J trimming: 5 bases; junction bases outside the gene matches: 8. In nucleotides, the CDR3 is TGTGCCAGCAGAGATGGACAGGGGGCCGTATATGGCTACACCTTC. Protein: CASRDGQGAVYGYTF.

This chain uses TRBV12-3 or TRBV12-4 with TRBJ1-2, with D uncertain. Trimming left V 11 bases short and J 2 bases short, with 15 bases between. This CDR3 spans 13 amino acids. The CDR3 is CAARLVPNYGYTF. CDR3 bases: TGTGCCGCCAGGTTGGTTCCAAACTATGGCTACACCTTC.

A few counts support this clonotype. The chain joins TRBV5-1 to TRBJ1-5; D unclear. Germline CDR1 and CDR2: SGHRS and YFSETQ. The length of the CDR3 is 15 residues. The V gene lost 2 bases and the J gene lost 2 bases, with 11 bases spanning the gap. CDR3 loop: CASSFKGDGNQPQHF. In DNA, the CDR3 is TGCGCCAGCAGCTTTAAGGGAGATGGCAATCAGCCCCAGCATTTT.

This clonotype came up a few times. The CDR3 DNA is TGTGCCAGTAGCCCGACAGACTACACTGAAGCTTTCTTT. As protein: CASSPTDYTEAFF. The V gene is TRBV19, the J gene TRBJ1-1, with a possible D match to TRBD1 (5 bases). This CDR3 region has 13 residues. The germline V gene encodes CDR1 LNHDA and CDR2 SQIVND (reference sequence). V lost 6 bases and J lost 3, with 11 bases in between.

The rearrangement links TRBV5-1 to TRBJ2-5, with 9 bases identical to TRBD2. The CDR3 covers 15 residues. V lost 4 bases and J lost 5; bases outside the gene matches: 9. CDR1 SGHRS and CDR2 YFSETQ come from the germline V gene. Written as DNA, the CDR3 is TGCGCCAGCAGCCTACTGGGCGGGGGGGCCGAGACCCAGTACTTC. As protein: CASSLLGGGAETQYF.

This clonotype was seen at least ten times. The chain recombines TRBV6-1 with TRBJ2-1; D may be TRBD1 or TRBD2 (5 bases each). Deletions cut 6 bases from V and 5 bases from J, with 17 bases between. Germline V gene data show CDR1 as MNHNS and CDR2 as SASEGT. The CDR3 totals 15 residues. DNA of the CDR3: TGTGCCAGCAGCCGGTACCGGGACGGTGACAATGAGCAGTTCTTC. Residues: CASSRYRDGDNEQFF.

This clonotype was recorded at least ten times. This chain links TRBV6-2 or TRBV6-3 with TRBJ2-5, with 14 bases fitting TRBD2. The CDR3 contains 21 residues. Germline V gives CDR1 MNHEY, CDR2 SVGEGT. J gave up 3 bases and V 6 bases, and 21 bases lay outside the gene matches. CDR3 in amino acids: CASSSIPGLAGDQSIKETQYF. The DNA for the CDR3 is TGTGCCAGCAGCTCCATTCCGGGACTAGCGGGGGACCAATCCATCAAAGAGACCCAGTACTTC.

This clonotype was detected a few times. This chain connects TRBV6-5 to TRBJ1-2; D is uncertain. The CDR3 runs to 12 residues. Germline V gene data show CDR1 as MNHEY and CDR2 as SVGAGI. The germline V and J ends were trimmed by 4 bases and 6 bases, with 9 bases remaining between them. The CDR3 region is CASSSVRDGYTF. CDR3 DNA sequence: TGTGCCAGCAGTTCTGTTCGAGATGGCTACACCTTC.

This chain links TRBV7-9 with TRBJ2-1, with D unclear. CDR1 and CDR2 (germline): SEHNR, FQNEAQ (reference sequence). Deletions cut 0 bases from V and 13 bases from J, with 10 bases between. The CDR3 loop spans 12 amino acids. The CDR3 loop reads CASSLARSSQFF. The CDR3 DNA reads as TGTGCCAGCAGCTTAGCGCGGTCTAGTCAGTTCTTC.

The V call is TRBV5-5, the J call TRBJ2-3; maybe TRBD1 (5 bases). V was cut by 1 base and J by 3 bases, with 9 bases left in between. This CDR3 spans 14 amino acids. Germline V CDR1 and CDR2: SGHKS, YYEKEE (reference sequence). The CDR3 DNA follows: TGTGCCAGCAGCTTGTTCAGGGAAACAGATACGCAGTATTTT. As protein: CASSLFRETDTQYF.

A few counts support this clonotype. The chain links TRBV4-1 to TRBJ2-3; 9 bases line up with TRBD2. CDR1 and CDR2 (germline): MGHRA, YSYEKL. CDR3 length: 16 amino acids. Trimming took 5 bases from V and 2 from J; bases not matched to a gene: 8. The CDR3 loop is CASSKILAGFTDTQYF. Here the CDR3 DNA reads TGCGCCAGCAGCAAGATACTAGCGGGCTTCACAGATACGCAGTATTTT.

The rearrangement links TRBV5-1 to TRBJ2-7; D possibly corresponds to TRBD1 (6 bases). V was shortened by 4 bases and J by 1 base, with 21 bases between the two germline ends. Per the germline V gene, CDR1 is SGHRS and CDR2 is YFSETQ. This CDR3 is 17 amino acids long. The CDR3 region has the DNA TGCGCCAGCAGCCCTGTAGAAACAGGGAAGTTTTCCTACGAGCAGTACTTC. It translates to CASSPVETGKFSYEQYF.

This clonotype was recorded a few times. The chain is built from TRBV7-9 and TRBJ2-1; D call uncertain. The germline V gene encodes CDR1 SEHNR and CDR2 FQNEAQ (reference sequence). Trimming removed 5 bases from V and 7 bases from J, with 12 bases in between. The CDR3 consists of 13 residues. The CDR3 coding sequence is TGTGCCAGCAGCCAAGTAGCTAGGAATGAGCAGTTCTTC. It encodes CASSQVARNEQFF.

This clonotype was seen ten or more times. Here the CDR3 DNA reads TGTGCCAGCAGTGACGGGGGGGCCGGGGAGCTGTTTTTT. Amino acids: CASSDGGAGELFF. V usage is TRBV6-4 and J usage is TRBJ2-2; TRBD2 aligns across 7 bases. V dropped 2 bases and J dropped 6; count of bases not matched to a gene: 0. CDR1 is MRHNA and CDR2 is SNTAGT in the germline V gene. The CDR3 length is 13 residues.